The clone carrying this TCR beta chain appeared many times. As yet, its antigen is unknown. The read halts 3 residues ahead of the CDR3 end, with the missing end drawn from the germline J gene. The V segment lost 2 bases and the J segment 0 bases; nucleotides outside the gene matches: 5. This CDR3 is built from 16 residues. Germline V lookup: CDR1 SGDLS, CDR2 YYNGEE. Patients and controls were mostly of Caucasian heritage. The data are from a study of T cell clonality in common variable immunodeficiency. General study points: T cell subpopulation sequencing would be needed to explain CVID clonality.

CVID and control samples used equivalent genomic DNA input. Profiling relied on immunoSEQ multiplex PCR, and the TCRdb table lists in-frame clones only, not all of them. The profile covers about 42,000 clones, none occurring a single time. The source of this sequence is a person between 18 and 70 years old in good health. The sample taken for sequencing was peripheral blood mononuclear cells. The J gene is TRBJ2-1, the V gene TRBV9, with 7 bases aligning to TRBD1. Partial CDR3 DNA: TGTGCCAGCAGCGTCGCCCCAGGGGGCTCCTACAATGAG. It is translated as CASSVAPGGSYNE. The whole CDR3 is CASSVAPGGSYNEQFF. The full variable domain, with the rest looked up from reference TRBV9 and TRBJ2-1, is DSGVTQTPKHLITATGQRVTLRCSPRSGDLSVYWYQQSLDQGLQFLIQYYNGEERAKGNILERFSAQQFPDLHSELNLSSLELGDSALYFCASSVAPGGSYNEQFFGPGTRLTVL.